This T cell receptor beta chain comes out of a study of liver allograft versus peripheral blood T cells. As for the study in general: Blood and transplanted-liver T cell receptor repertoires from recipients were compared. Whole-study results and caveats: Liver allograft and peripheral blood T cell receptor repertoires reportedly differed.

TCRdb reanalysed the reads using MiXCR and keeps one entry per CDR3 protein. Counted here are about 5,600 distinct CDR3 sequences, 13% to 15% occurring once; the ten biggest clones make up about 3.1%. Trimming pared 1 base from V and 0 bases from J, leaving 18 bases between. This CDR3 region has 18 residues. Germline lookup yields CDR1 SGHTA and CDR2 FQGNSA. Relative to its sample, this clonotype is medium-sized (0.01 to 0.1%). Its target is unknown. The V call is TRBV7-2, the J call TRBJ1-1, with a possible D match to TRBD1 (6 bases). This TCR was recovered from a human patient who had a liver transplant. Some T cells may be the graft donor's. The CDR3, as DNA: TGTGCCAGCAGCTTAGGTGGGGGAAGAGGGGGGCTGAACACTGAAGCTTTCTTT. Translated, it gives CASSLGGGRGGLNTEAFF. Full variable domain (rest looked up from reference TRBV7-2 and TRBJ1-1): GAGVSQSPSNKVTEKGKDVELRCDPISGHTALYWYRQSLGQGLEFLIYFQGNSAPDKSGLPSDRFSAERTGGSVSTLTIQRTQQEDSAVYLCASSLGGGRGGLNTEAFFGQGTRLTVV.